This entry is about one T cell receptor beta chain. This receptor's antigen is unknown. No qualities accompany the bases; no much larger clone lies one base away. This sample was included in a study of technical replicates of blood from a handful of donors (TCRdb year 2017). Libraries were prepared through the immunoSEQ multiplex PCR assay. TCRdb holds this immuneACCESS table with in-frame rearrangements only. Some clones are missing; in checked studies, unresolved V genes explain under half, and the rest has no known cause. The sample table contains 50,000 to 65,000 clones; only one count was recorded for 85% to 95% of them. The leading ten clones occupy 4.3% of the sample. Counted from cysteine to phenylalanine, this CDR3 has 12 amino acids. The CDR3 DNA has 36 bases and is translated from base 1. The germline V gene (reference sequence) sets CDR1 to SEHNR and CDR2 to FQNEAQ. Deletion took 5 bases off V and 6 bases off J, with a span of 11 bases between the germline ends.

The sequence was obtained from a human donor in good health. Some clones in this sample may be carry-over from other donors' samples. The chain joins TRBV7-9 to TRBJ2-7; the D segment could be TRBD1, given 5 matching bases. Sequencing was done on a sample of PBMCs. The CDR3 amino acid sequence is: CASSPWTSEQYF. The nucleotides read TGTGCCAGCAGCCCATGGACATCCGAGCAGTACTTC.